The entry below describes one T cell receptor beta chain. As yet, its antigen is unknown. Just one base apart from a much larger clone, this may be a read error. This CDR3 contains 15 residues. Looked up from germline, CDR1 is ENHRY and CDR2 is SYGVKD. The data belong to a study of T cells after yellow fever vaccination. About the study: The fractions with low cell numbers were processed using SMART-Seq v4 Ultra Low Input.

Study observations and caveats: Within FACS-sorted repertoires, abundant clonotypes contaminating from the bulk population could be present. Researchers report a weaker secondary response that nonetheless peaked faster, day 5 versus 15.

By 5'RACE template switching, TCR cDNA was produced, with a universal primer site and UMIs added in the process. TCRdb fed the 5' RACE reads into MiXCR, producing one record per CDR3 protein. The sample lists about 630,000 distinct CDR3 sequences; 9% to 15% were seen once. This chain uses TRBV10-3 with TRBJ2-3, with D perhaps matching TRBD2 (5 bases). This TCR was sampled from a man aged 30 to 45 who received the YFV17D yellow fever vaccine. The source material was PBMCs, sampled on the day of the yellow fever booster vaccination. For the CDR3, the DNA is TGTGCCATCAGTAAGACACCCTCTAGCACATATACGCAGTATTTT. Translating it yields CAISKTPSSTYTQYF.